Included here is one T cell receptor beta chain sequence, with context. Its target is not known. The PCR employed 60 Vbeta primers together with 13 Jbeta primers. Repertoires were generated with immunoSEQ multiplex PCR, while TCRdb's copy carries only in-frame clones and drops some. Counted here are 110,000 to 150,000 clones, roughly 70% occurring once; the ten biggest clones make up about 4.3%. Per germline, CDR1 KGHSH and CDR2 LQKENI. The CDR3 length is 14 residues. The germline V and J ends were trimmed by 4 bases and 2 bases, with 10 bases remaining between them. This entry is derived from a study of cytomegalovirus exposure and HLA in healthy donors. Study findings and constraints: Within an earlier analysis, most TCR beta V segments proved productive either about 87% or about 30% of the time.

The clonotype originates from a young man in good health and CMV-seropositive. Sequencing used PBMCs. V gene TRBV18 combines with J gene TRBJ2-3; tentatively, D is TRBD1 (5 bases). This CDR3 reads CASSLDTDTDTQYF. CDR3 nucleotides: TGTGCCAGCTCACTGGACACCGACACAGATACGCAGTATTTT.